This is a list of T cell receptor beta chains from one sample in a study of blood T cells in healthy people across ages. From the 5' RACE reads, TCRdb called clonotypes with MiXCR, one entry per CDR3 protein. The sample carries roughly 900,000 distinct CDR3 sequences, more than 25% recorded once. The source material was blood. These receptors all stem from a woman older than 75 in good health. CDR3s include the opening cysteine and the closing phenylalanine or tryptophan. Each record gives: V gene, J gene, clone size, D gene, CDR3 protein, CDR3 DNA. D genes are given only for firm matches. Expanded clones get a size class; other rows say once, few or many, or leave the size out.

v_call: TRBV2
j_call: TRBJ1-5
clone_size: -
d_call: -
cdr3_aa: CASSVTPQPQHF
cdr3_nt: TGTGCCAGCAGTGTCACACCCCAGCCCCAGCATTTT

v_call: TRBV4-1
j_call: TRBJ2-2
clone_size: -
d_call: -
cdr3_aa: CASSLGQYRTRANTGELFF
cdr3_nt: TGCGCCAGCAGCCTCGGACAATATAGGACGCGAGCGAACACCGGGGAGCTGTTTTTT

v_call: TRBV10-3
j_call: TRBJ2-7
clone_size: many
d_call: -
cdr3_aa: CACSFGGPYEQYF
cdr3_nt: TGTGCCTGCTCGTTTGGCGGGCCCTACGAGCAGTACTTC

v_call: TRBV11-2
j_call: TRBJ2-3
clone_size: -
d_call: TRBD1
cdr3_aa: CASSLIQGASTDTQYF
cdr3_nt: TGTGCCAGCAGCTTAATTCAGGGGGCGAGCACAGATACGCAGTATTTT

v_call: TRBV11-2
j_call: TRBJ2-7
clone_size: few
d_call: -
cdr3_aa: CASSLVRDTTYEQYF
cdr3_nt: TGTGCCAGCAGCTTAGTTAGGGACACAACCTACGAGCAGTACTTC

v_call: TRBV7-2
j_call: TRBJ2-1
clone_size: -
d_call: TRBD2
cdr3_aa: CARSNSGLGEQFF
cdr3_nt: TGCGCCCGCAGCAACTCCGGACTAGGTGAGCAGTTCTTC

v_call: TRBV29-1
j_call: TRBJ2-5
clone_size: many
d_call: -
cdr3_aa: CSVVGDARSWETQYF
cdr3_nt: TGCAGCGTTGTGGGTGACGCGCGGTCGTGGGAGACCCAGTACTTC

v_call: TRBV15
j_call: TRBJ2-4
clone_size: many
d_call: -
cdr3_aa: CATSRDPASTKNIQYF
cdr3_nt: TGTGCCACCAGCAGAGATCCGGCCTCAACCAAAAACATTCAGTACTTC

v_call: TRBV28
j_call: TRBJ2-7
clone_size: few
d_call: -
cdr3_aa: CASSLRPRGANWYNEQYF
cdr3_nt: TGTGCCAGCAGTTTACGTCCTAGGGGGGCGAACTGGTACAATGAGCAGTACTTC

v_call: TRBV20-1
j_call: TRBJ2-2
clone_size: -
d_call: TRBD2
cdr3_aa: CSALSGGAAGELFF
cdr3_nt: TGCAGTGCCCTCAGCGGGGGGGCCGCCGGGGAGCTGTTTTTT

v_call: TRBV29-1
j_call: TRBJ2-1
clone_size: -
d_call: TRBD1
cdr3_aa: CSGQGPYNEQFF
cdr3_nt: TGCAGCGGACAGGGTCCCTACAATGAGCAGTTCTTC

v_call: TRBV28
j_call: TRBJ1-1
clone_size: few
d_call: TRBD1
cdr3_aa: CASSLPGTGGTMNTEAFF
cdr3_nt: TGTGCCAGCAGTTTACCAGGGACAGGGGGGACCATGAACACTGAAGCTTTCTTT

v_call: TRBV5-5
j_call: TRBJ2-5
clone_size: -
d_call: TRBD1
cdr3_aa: CACSPVGQGWKETQYF
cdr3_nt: TGTGCCTGCAGCCCCGTGGGACAGGGTTGGAAAGAGACCCAGTACTTC

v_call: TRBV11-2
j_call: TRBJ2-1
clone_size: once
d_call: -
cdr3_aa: CASSLDRAIRTGAHNEQFF
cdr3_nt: TGTGCCAGCAGCTTAGATCGGGCGATCCGAACGGGGGCTCACAATGAGCAGTTCTTC

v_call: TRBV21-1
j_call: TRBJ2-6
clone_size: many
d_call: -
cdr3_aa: CSSRDPDSVANVLTF
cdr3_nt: TGTTCCAGCAGGGACCCGGACAGCGTAGCCAACGTCCTGACTTTC

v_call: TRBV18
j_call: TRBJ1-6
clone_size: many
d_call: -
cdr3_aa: CASSPDRTNSPLHF
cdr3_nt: TGTGCCAGCTCACCAGACAGGACTAATTCACCCCTCCACTTT

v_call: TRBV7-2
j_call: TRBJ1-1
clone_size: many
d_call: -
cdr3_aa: CASSLLGAQGNAEAFF
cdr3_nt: TGTGCCAGCAGCTTACTTGGGGCACAGGGCAACGCTGAAGCTTTCTTT

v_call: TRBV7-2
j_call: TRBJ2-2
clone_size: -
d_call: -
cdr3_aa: CASNLATGTGELFF
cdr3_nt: TGTGCCAGCAACCTCGCGACGGGTACCGGGGAGCTGTTTTTT